This T cell receptor beta chain originates from a study of early stage breast cancer tumors. The trim removed 1 base at V and 1 base at J, leaving 7 bases unmatched. There are 16 residues in the CDR3. In germline, CDR1 is SEHNR, CDR2 FQNEAQ (reference sequence). Some clones are missing from TCRdb's copy, which holds only in-frame ones; the method was immunoSEQ multiplex PCR. The sample records more than 60,000 clones, around 85% being singletons. The chain is built from TRBV7-9 and TRBJ2-7; 7 nucleotides align to TRBD1. This TCR was recovered from a person aged 55 to 70 with breast cancer. Sequencing input: blood. CDR3 in amino acids: CASSLVSGRGSYEQYF. The CDR3 DNA follows: TGTGCCAGCAGCTTAGTTTCTGGCAGGGGGTCCTACGAGCAGTACTTC. Using reference TRBV7-9 and TRBJ2-7 for the parts outside the CDR3, the full variable domain is DTGVSQNPRHKITKRGQNVTFRCDPISEHNRLYWYRQTLGQGPEFLTYFQNEAQLEKSRLLSDRFSAERPKGSFSTLEIQRTEQGDSAMYLCASSLVSGRGSYEQYFGPGTRLTVT.